The rows below give T cell receptor beta chains drawn from one sample of a study of T cells in Graves' hyperthyroidism and ophthalmopathy. TCRdb redid the calling of the multiplex PCR reads with MiXCR, one entry per CDR3 protein. Found here are more than 500,000 distinct CDR3 sequences, roughly a sixth of them singletons; the top ten hold over 25%. The material sequenced was blood. All receptors come from a woman aged 25 to 39 with Graves' ophthalmopathy. CDR3s include the opening cysteine and the closing phenylalanine or tryptophan. The listing skips clone size in some rows; elsewhere it reads once, few, many or a size class.

V gene: TRBV11-1; clone size: many; J gene: TRBJ2-7; CDR3 protein: CASSLALSDNEQYF
V gene: TRBV25-1; clone size: .; J gene: TRBJ2-5; CDR3 protein: CASSEPRLYQETQYF
V gene: TRBV20-1; clone size: .; J gene: .; CDR3 protein: CSARGIGEQYF
V gene: TRBV9; clone size: .; J gene: TRBJ2-3; CDR3 protein: CASSVEVAPYTDTQYF
V gene: TRBV28; clone size: many; J gene: TRBJ1-1; CDR3 protein: CASSLSPGGASEAFF
V gene: TRBV24-1; clone size: few; J gene: TRBJ2-1; CDR3 protein: CATSDFQRSSYNEQFF
V gene: TRBV28; clone size: many; J gene: TRBJ1-2; CDR3 protein: CASSLLNYGYTF
V gene: TRBV7-2; clone size: .; J gene: TRBJ2-1; CDR3 protein: CASSLFHRAYNEQFF
V gene: TRBV19; clone size: .; J gene: TRBJ2-2; CDR3 protein: CASSPGTSGTFANTGELFF
V gene: TRBV14; clone size: .; J gene: TRBJ1-1; CDR3 protein: CASSQDPNPPRDTEAFF
V gene: TRBV12-3/TRBV12-4; clone size: many; J gene: TRBJ2-7; CDR3 protein: CASSPRDRGGEQYF
V gene: TRBV20-1; clone size: many; J gene: TRBJ2-3; CDR3 protein: CSAETGHSTDTQYF
V gene: TRBV3-1; clone size: many; J gene: TRBJ2-1; CDR3 protein: CASSQDEREVAYNEQFF
V gene: TRBV5-1; clone size: .; J gene: TRBJ1-1; CDR3 protein: CASSNRRQGIMNTEAFF
V gene: TRBV27; clone size: .; J gene: TRBJ2-7; CDR3 protein: CASSFLRTGDSYEQYF
V gene: TRBV6-1; clone size: .; J gene: TRBJ2-1; CDR3 protein: CASSPGTSGDNEQFF
V gene: TRBV6-2/TRBV6-3; clone size: .; J gene: TRBJ2-2; CDR3 protein: CASRPRTVMGTGELFF
V gene: TRBV24-1; clone size: .; J gene: TRBJ2-1; CDR3 protein: CATSDRTSGNADEQFF
V gene: TRBV30; clone size: .; J gene: TRBJ2-4; CDR3 protein: CAWSAAGLAKNIQYF
V gene: TRBV4-3; clone size: many; J gene: TRBJ1-3; CDR3 protein: CASSQGLGFSSGNTIYF
V gene: TRBV12-3/TRBV12-4; clone size: many; J gene: TRBJ1-6; CDR3 protein: CASSFGVWGPNSPLHF
V gene: TRBV12-3/TRBV12-4; clone size: .; J gene: TRBJ2-7; CDR3 protein: CASTPTGATYEQYF
V gene: TRBV5-1; clone size: few; J gene: TRBJ1-1; CDR3 protein: CASSLKGTANTEAFF
V gene: TRBV20-1; clone size: .; J gene: TRBJ2-7; CDR3 protein: CSAAGTEKIYEQYF
V gene: TRBV2; clone size: many; J gene: TRBJ2-3; CDR3 protein: CASSEGLAGEVACTDTQYF
V gene: TRBV20-1; clone size: many; J gene: TRBJ1-3; CDR3 protein: CSAVQGAQGNTIYF
V gene: TRBV19; clone size: .; J gene: TRBJ2-2; CDR3 protein: CASSIVGGAHTGELFF
V gene: TRBV10-2; clone size: few; J gene: TRBJ2-1; CDR3 protein: CASLGDHISSYNEQFF
V gene: TRBV3-1; clone size: .; J gene: TRBJ2-1; CDR3 protein: CASSQAGTSGINEQFF
V gene: TRBV5-1; clone size: many; J gene: TRBJ2-7; CDR3 protein: CASSLGPLGSGSSYEQYF
V gene: TRBV9; clone size: .; J gene: TRBJ2-2; CDR3 protein: CASSVVGRDTGELFF
V gene: TRBV3-1; clone size: .; J gene: TRBJ2-3; CDR3 protein: CASSQGDEAGGVADTQYF
V gene: TRBV14; clone size: many; J gene: TRBJ2-3; CDR3 protein: CASSPGTGNLPSDTQYF
V gene: TRBV5-8; clone size: .; J gene: TRBJ1-2; CDR3 protein: CASSLFGGASGYTF
V gene: TRBV28; clone size: .; J gene: TRBJ2-1; CDR3 protein: CASSLMSGSSYNEQFF
V gene: TRBV7-3; clone size: many; J gene: TRBJ2-1; CDR3 protein: CASSLGQGEGEQFF
V gene: TRBV11-2; clone size: many; J gene: TRBJ2-7; CDR3 protein: CASSLDRTGGEQYF
V gene: TRBV28; clone size: many; J gene: TRBJ1-4; CDR3 protein: CASSFRGATNEKLFF
V gene: TRBV2; clone size: many; J gene: TRBJ2-5; CDR3 protein: CASRDRTGSGETQYF
V gene: TRBV6-1; clone size: few; J gene: TRBJ2-1; CDR3 protein: CASSEARFTYNEQFF
V gene: TRBV20-1; clone size: .; J gene: TRBJ2-2; CDR3 protein: CSARASGTSTSRGTGELFF
V gene: TRBV5-1; clone size: few; J gene: TRBJ1-2; CDR3 protein: CASRKQGAHGYTF
V gene: TRBV7-9; clone size: few; J gene: TRBJ2-3; CDR3 protein: CASDKPLAGVSTDTQYF
V gene: TRBV28; clone size: many; J gene: TRBJ2-1; CDR3 protein: CASSSISGGSYNEQFF
V gene: TRBV18; clone size: many; J gene: TRBJ1-1; CDR3 protein: CASSPGRLNTEAFF
V gene: TRBV13; clone size: .; J gene: TRBJ1-1; CDR3 protein: CASSLKGQGSPEAFF
V gene: TRBV4-1; clone size: many; J gene: TRBJ1-2; CDR3 protein: CASSQVHEENYGYTF
V gene: TRBV4-2; clone size: few; J gene: TRBJ1-1; CDR3 protein: CASSLHTGTANTEAFF
V gene: TRBV9; clone size: once; J gene: TRBJ1-6; CDR3 protein: CASSGPGTIGSPLHF
V gene: TRBV5-1; clone size: many; J gene: TRBJ2-1; CDR3 protein: CASSLAGGQRNEQFF
V gene: TRBV29-1; clone size: .; J gene: TRBJ2-6; CDR3 protein: CSASTSGANVLTF